These 2 T cell receptor beta chains came from one sample sequenced in a study of cytomegalovirus exposure and HLA in healthy donors. The PCR contained 60 Vbeta and 13 Jbeta primers. The method was immunoSEQ multiplex PCR; TCRdb's version includes in-frame clones alone and lacks a portion of them. The sample yields fewer than 250,000 clones, under 85% seen once. Sequences were obtained from PBMCs. Receptors originate from a woman aged 18-30 years in good health and CMV-seronegative.

The J gene is TRBJ1-6, the V gene TRBV5-1, with TRBD1 matching 7 bases. The CDR3 is 14 residues long. Trimming removed 7 bases from V and 10 bases from J; junction bases left unmatched: 11. Germline CDR1 and CDR2: SGHRS and YFSETQ. The CDR3 region has the DNA TGCGCCAGCTCTGAAGAACAGGGGAGATCACCCCTCCACTTT. Encoded protein: CASSEEQGRSPLHF.

This clone was recorded only once. V is TRBV6-1 and J is TRBJ2-5; TRBD2 is a possible D gene (7 bases). Germline values: CDR1 MNHNS, CDR2 SASEGT. This CDR3 spans 13 amino acids. Trimming took 6 bases from V and 4 from J, leaving 12 bases between them. The DNA of the CDR3 is TGTGCCAGCAGGGAGGGGGGGACAGAGACCCAGTACTTC. Protein: CASREGGTETQYF.